Listed below are T cell receptor beta chains from one sample, sequenced in a study of blood T cell repertoires in COVID-19. Libraries were prepared by immunoSEQ multiplex PCR; TCRdb keeps only in-frame clonotypes and omits some of them. This table holds some 40,000 clones, around 80% found once. Input material: peripheral blood. The receptors shown here come from an elderly man with active or convalescent COVID-19. The CDR3 runs from the conserved cysteine through the conserved F or W. A D gene is named only where the DNA matches it firmly. Clone size appears in some rows only: once, few, many, or a class for an expanded clone.

J gene: TRBJ2-5; D gene: .; clone size: .; V gene: TRBV5-1; CDR3 DNA: TGCGCCAGCCAAACGGGGGGCCGGGGGGAGACCCAGTACTTC; CDR3 protein: CASQTGGRGETQYF
J gene: TRBJ2-2; D gene: .; clone size: .; V gene: TRBV28; CDR3 DNA: TGTGCCAGCGAAAAAGCCAGGGACACCGGGGAGCTGTTTTTT; CDR3 protein: CASEKARDTGELFF
J gene: TRBJ2-7; D gene: .; clone size: .; V gene: TRBV6-5; CDR3 DNA: TGTGCCAGCAGCCGCGGACTTATCAACGAGCAGTACTTC; CDR3 protein: CASSRGLINEQYF
J gene: TRBJ1-5; D gene: .; clone size: .; V gene: TRBV19; CDR3 DNA: TGTGCCAGTAGTATATCGGACTATAGCAATCAGCCCCAGCATTTT; CDR3 protein: CASSISDYSNQPQHF
J gene: TRBJ1-1; D gene: TRBD1; clone size: .; V gene: TRBV7-8; CDR3 DNA: TGTGCCAGCAGCTTAGCAGGGGGCGTAACTGAAGCTTTCTTT; CDR3 protein: CASSLAGGVTEAFF
J gene: TRBJ2-2; D gene: TRBD2; clone size: .; V gene: TRBV5-4; CDR3 DNA: TGTGCCAGCAGCTTGTCGCGCGGGGGGATCACCGGGGAGCTGTTTTTT; CDR3 protein: CASSLSRGGITGELFF
J gene: TRBJ2-7; D gene: .; clone size: .; V gene: TRBV6-5; CDR3 DNA: TGTGCCAGCAGTTACGCAGACAGTCTGTACGAGCAGTACTTC; CDR3 protein: CASSYADSLYEQYF
J gene: TRBJ2-5; D gene: TRBD2; clone size: few; V gene: TRBV12-3/TRBV12-4; CDR3 DNA: TGTGCCAGCAGTTTGGGGGGGTGGGAGACCCAGTACTTC; CDR3 protein: CASSLGGWETQYF
J gene: TRBJ2-7; D gene: .; clone size: .; V gene: TRBV4-2; CDR3 DNA: TGTGCCAGCAGCCAAGGGGTTCGGGACAACTCCTACGAGCAGTACTTC; CDR3 protein: CASSQGVRDNSYEQYF
J gene: TRBJ2-1; D gene: TRBD2; clone size: .; V gene: TRBV5-5; CDR3 DNA: TGTGCCAGCAGTCCCGACGTAGAGCGGGGGGTTAACAATGAGCAGTTCTTC; CDR3 protein: CASSPDVERGVNNEQFF
J gene: TRBJ1-1; D gene: .; clone size: .; V gene: TRBV29-1; CDR3 DNA: TGCAGCGTCGCATGGGGGGGCGGTGAAGCTTTCTTT; CDR3 protein: CSVAWGGGEAFF
J gene: TRBJ2-7; D gene: .; clone size: .; V gene: TRBV19; CDR3 DNA: TGTGCCAGTAGTCCTGGGACTGGGGATTACGAGCAGTACTTC; CDR3 protein: CASSPGTGDYEQYF
J gene: TRBJ2-5; D gene: .; clone size: once; V gene: TRBV5-1; CDR3 DNA: TGCGCCAGCAGCCCTGAGGCGAGGGTCCAAGAGACCCAGTACTTC; CDR3 protein: CASSPEARVQETQYF
J gene: TRBJ2-7; D gene: .; clone size: .; V gene: TRBV7-9; CDR3 DNA: TGTGCCAGCAGCCACACAGGGTCGATCTACGAGCAGTACTTC; CDR3 protein: CASSHTGSIYEQYF
J gene: TRBJ2-2; D gene: TRBD2; clone size: .; V gene: TRBV18; CDR3 DNA: TGTGCCAGCTCACCAACTAGCGGGAGGTCCGGGGAGCTGTTTTTT; CDR3 protein: CASSPTSGRSGELFF
J gene: TRBJ2-7; D gene: TRBD1; clone size: .; V gene: TRBV6-5; CDR3 DNA: TGTGCCAGCAGTACCCACGGGACAGGGGACTACGAGCAGTACTTC; CDR3 protein: CASSTHGTGDYEQYF
J gene: TRBJ2-1; D gene: .; clone size: .; V gene: TRBV7-3; CDR3 DNA: TGTGCCAGCAGCTTAAGTTCCAGAAACAATGAGCAGTTCTTC; CDR3 protein: CASSLSSRNNEQFF
J gene: TRBJ2-7; D gene: TRBD1; clone size: .; V gene: TRBV5-4; CDR3 DNA: TGTGCCAGCAGCTTGGCAACATCCGGGACAGGGGCCTCCGAGCAGTACTTC; CDR3 protein: CASSLATSGTGASEQYF
J gene: TRBJ2-1; D gene: TRBD1; clone size: .; V gene: TRBV9; CDR3 DNA: TGTGCCAGCAGCACCGAGGGACAGGGGGTCATCGATGAGCAGTTCTTC; CDR3 protein: CASSTEGQGVIDEQFF
J gene: TRBJ2-2; D gene: .; clone size: .; V gene: TRBV18; CDR3 DNA: TGTGCCAGCTCACCGAACGGGGGCGGGGAGCTGTTTTTT; CDR3 protein: CASSPNGGGELFF
J gene: TRBJ2-7; D gene: .; clone size: .; V gene: TRBV5-5; CDR3 DNA: TGTGCCAGCAGCTTGGAATCTGCCTACTACGAGCAGTACTTC; CDR3 protein: CASSLESAYYEQYF
J gene: TRBJ2-1; D gene: TRBD2; clone size: .; V gene: TRBV9; CDR3 DNA: TGTGCCAGCAGCCTAACGACTCATAGCGGGGTCTACTACAATGAGCAGTTCTTC; CDR3 protein: CASSLTTHSGVYYNEQFF
J gene: TRBJ2-7; D gene: .; clone size: few; V gene: TRBV29-1; CDR3 DNA: TGCAGCGTTGAAACAGGGATCTACGAGCAGTACTTC; CDR3 protein: CSVETGIYEQYF
J gene: TRBJ1-1; D gene: TRBD1; clone size: .; V gene: TRBV4-2; CDR3 DNA: TGTGCCAGCAGCCAGAGGGACCAGGGGGTTTCTGAAGCTTTCTTT; CDR3 protein: CASSQRDQGVSEAFF
J gene: TRBJ2-7; D gene: TRBD1; clone size: .; V gene: TRBV28; CDR3 DNA: TGTGCCAGCAGGACGGACAGGGCCCTTCTTATCGAGCAGTACTTC; CDR3 protein: CASRTDRALLIEQYF
J gene: TRBJ2-2; D gene: TRBD2; clone size: .; V gene: TRBV7-9; CDR3 DNA: TGTGCCAGCAGAAATAGCGGGAGCGACACCGGGGAGCTGTTTTTT; CDR3 protein: CASRNSGSDTGELFF
J gene: TRBJ2-5; D gene: TRBD2; clone size: .; V gene: TRBV5-1; CDR3 DNA: TGCGCCAGCAGCAGTGGGACTAGCGGTCCCCAAGAGACCCAGTACTTC; CDR3 protein: CASSSGTSGPQETQYF
J gene: TRBJ2-1; D gene: TRBD1; clone size: .; V gene: TRBV29-1; CDR3 DNA: TGCAGCGTTGAAGAAGGTACAGGGGGCTCATACAATGAGCAGTTCTTC; CDR3 protein: CSVEEGTGGSYNEQFF
J gene: TRBJ2-2; D gene: .; clone size: few; V gene: TRBV19; CDR3 DNA: TGTGCCAGTAGTCACGACAGCCTAGGATCCACCGGGGAGCTGTTTTTT; CDR3 protein: CASSHDSLGSTGELFF
J gene: TRBJ2-7; D gene: .; clone size: .; V gene: TRBV27; CDR3 DNA: TGTGCCAGCATGCCCCGGGGGTGGGAATTTCACGAGCAGTACTTC; CDR3 protein: CASMPRGWEFHEQYF
J gene: TRBJ1-5; D gene: .; clone size: .; V gene: TRBV7-2; CDR3 DNA: TGTGCCAGCAGTTCCAGGGACTCGGGTCAGCCCCAGCATTTT; CDR3 protein: CASSSRDSGQPQHF
J gene: TRBJ2-7; D gene: TRBD2; clone size: .; V gene: TRBV11-3; CDR3 DNA: TGTGCCAGCAGCCCGGGCCTAGCGGGGGGGACAGTCGAGCAGTACTTC; CDR3 protein: CASSPGLAGGTVEQYF
J gene: TRBJ1-3; D gene: .; clone size: .; V gene: TRBV7-8; CDR3 DNA: TGTGCCAGCAGCTTAATGTACTCTGGAAACACCATATATTTT; CDR3 protein: CASSLMYSGNTIYF